This T cell receptor beta chain was captured by sequencing in a study of blood T cell repertoires in COVID-19. The V gene's germline CDR1 is MDHEN and CDR2 SYDVKM. V gave up 4 bases and J gave up 1 base, with 10 bases separating them. This CDR3 is 14 amino acids long. The method was immunoSEQ multiplex PCR; TCRdb's version includes in-frame clones alone and lacks a portion of them. This sample has roughly 56,000 clones, with approximately 86% found just once. The chain combines TRBV28 with TRBJ2-5; maybe TRBD1 (6 bases). Sequencing input: peripheral blood. This TCR came from a human donor in a cohort sampled during active COVID-19. CDR3 DNA sequence: TGTGCCAGCAGTTCCCGGGACACCCAAGAGACCCAGTACTTC. Translated: CASSSRDTQETQYF.